This is a list of T cell receptor beta chains from one sample in a study of vaccination effects on CD4 cells after COVID-19. Their antigens remain unidentified. Clones were sequenced by immunoSEQ multiplex PCR, and TCRdb holds only the in-frame ones, with some missing. The data show 70,000 to 95,000 clones, roughly 74% seen once. This material consisted of CD4+ T cells from PBMCs cultured with HCoV-229E spike peptides, taken before COVID-19 vaccination. All receptors come from a human donor who received a COVID-19 vaccine. Each CDR3 is given without its conserved first and last residue. A D gene is named only where the DNA matches it firmly.

D gene	V gene	J gene	CDR3 protein
.	TRBV7-2	TRBJ1-6	ASSPGNSPLH
TRBD1	TRBV5-1	TRBJ2-1	ASGTGAYNEQF
.	TRBV9	TRBJ2-5	ASSPLFGVQETQY
.	TRBV19	TRBJ1-3	ASLWRTLTRNTIY
TRBD1	TRBV5-5	TRBJ2-1	ASSLGTGEGYNEQF
TRBD2	TRBV7-2	TRBJ2-4	ASSPYPGTSGGAENIQY
TRBD2	TRBV11-2	TRBJ2-1	ASSLGLAGYNEQF
.	TRBV6-5	TRBJ2-2	ASRGGLTNTGELF
.	TRBV6-1	TRBJ2-2	ASSEKITGVTLNTGELF
.	TRBV3-1/TRBV3-2	TRBJ2-6	ASSLGTPVSGANVLT
TRBD1	TRBV14	TRBJ1-4	ASRKRQGANEKLF
TRBD1	TRBV3-1/TRBV3-2	TRBJ1-2	ASSLSGTGGKGYT
.	TRBV7-9	TRBJ1-4	ASSTLGGLGEKLF
TRBD1	TRBV28	TRBJ2-3	ASSPTGTGVIDTQY
TRBD2	TRBV7-2	TRBJ2-6	ASSPGGGSGANVLT
TRBD2	TRBV24-1	TRBJ2-3	ATGGLAGDTDTQY
.	TRBV5-6	TRBJ1-1	ASSLVGRSNTEAF
TRBD2	TRBV5-1	TRBJ2-1	ASSLQPSGGYNEQF
.	TRBV28	TRBJ2-5	ASLRAGDQETQY
TRBD1	TRBV7-2	TRBJ1-2	ASSLTGQGAGYGYT
.	TRBV5-1	TRBJ2-3	ASSLLSAGPSDTQY
.	TRBV19	TRBJ1-1	ASRYFAEGNTEAF
.	TRBV2	TRBJ2-3	ASSALEAGPQY
.	TRBV7-2	TRBJ2-3	AIVKGQISTDTQY
.	TRBV5-1	TRBJ2-3	ASSLQTAATDTQY
TRBD2	TRBV5-1	TRBJ2-1	ASSSTSGSSYNEQF
TRBD2	TRBV24-1	TRBJ2-1	ATSDRGGAWIREQF
.	TRBV5-6	TRBJ1-2	ASSLVSGHYGYT
TRBD1	TRBV5-1	TRBJ2-3	ASSSQQGLDTQY
TRBD1	TRBV7-2	TRBJ1-1	ASSLSPDRLTEAF
.	TRBV6-6	TRBJ1-3	ASSQSHASGNTIY
.	TRBV10-1	TRBJ1-1	ASSSSQGIYTEAF
.	TRBV28	TRBJ1-3	ASSLQVGNTIY
.	TRBV5-1	TRBJ1-1	ASSPWSRTVNTEAF
.	TRBV19	TRBJ2-5	ASSTNRKGPLGETQY
.	TRBV28	TRBJ2-1	ASTPAYNEQF
TRBD1	TRBV28	TRBJ1-4	ASRNQGANTNEKLF
.	TRBV24-1	TRBJ2-3	ATSEWSPSTDTQY
.	TRBV6-4	TRBJ1-2	ASRRGGNYGYT
.	TRBV5-1	TRBJ1-1	ASSLEFARWGTEAF
.	TRBV11-2	TRBJ1-3	ASSLVVGSSGNTIY
.	TRBV7-3	TRBJ2-3	ASSSTGRGTDTQY
TRBD2	TRBV2	TRBJ2-3	ASSALKIAGGRRDTQY
TRBD1	TRBV18	TRBJ2-1	ASSPQQGALSSYNEQF
.	TRBV5-1	TRBJ1-2	ASSRENYGYT